These T cell receptor beta chains were read from a single sample in a study of cytomegalovirus exposure and HLA in healthy donors. The repertoire was sequenced with immunoSEQ multiplex PCR; TCRdb's copy has only in-frame clones and lacks some. The table records roughly 100,000 clones, around 80% of them present only once. Sequencing input: PBMCs. The source of these receptors is a man younger than 35 in good health and CMV-seronegative. CDR3s include the opening cysteine and the closing phenylalanine or tryptophan. The D gene is left open where the match is weak. A row's size may be missing; if present it is once, few, many or a size class.

-	TRBD1	TRBV11-3	TRBJ1-1	CASSLSPGTGVTEAFF	TGTGCCAGCAGCTTAAGCCCCGGGACAGGGGTAACTGAAGCTTTCTTT
-	TRBD1	TRBV10-1	TRBJ2-7	CASSEGGDEQYF	TGCGCCAGCAGTGAAGGGGGCGACGAGCAGTACTTC
-	-	TRBV6-5	TRBJ2-1	CASSYGTVSEQFF	TGTGCCAGCAGTTACGGGACTGTGAGTGAGCAGTTCTTC
-	TRBD1	TRBV6-5	TRBJ1-1	CASRGTGEGTEAFF	TGTGCCAGCAGAGGGACAGGGGAGGGCACTGAAGCTTTCTTT
-	-	TRBV30	TRBJ2-3	CASSGVRTDTQYF	TGTGCCTCCTCCGGGGTACGCACAGATACGCAGTATTTT
-	-	TRBV11-3	TRBJ2-2	CASSLMASTNTGELFF	TGTGCCAGCAGCTTAATGGCAAGTACAAACACCGGGGAGCTGTTTTTT
-	TRBD1	TRBV7-6	TRBJ1-2	CASSSLRDRGYGYTF	TGTGCCAGCAGTTCATTGAGGGACAGGGGCTATGGCTACACCTTC
-	-	TRBV19	TRBJ2-6	CATRYGSGANVLTF	TGTGCCACCAGATATGGCTCTGGGGCCAACGTCCTGACTTTC
-	-	TRBV4-1	TRBJ1-3	CASSQVEGPGNTIYF	TGCGCCAGCAGCCAAGTCGAGGGCCCTGGAAACACCATATATTTT
few	-	TRBV7-2	TRBJ2-7	CASSLTSSYEQYF	TGTGCCAGCAGCTTAACGAGCTCCTACGAGCAGTACTTC
-	-	TRBV5-1	TRBJ2-3	CASSRTIQLDTQYF	TGCGCCAGCAGCCGAACCATACAGTTAGATACGCAGTATTTT
-	TRBD2	TRBV10-3	TRBJ2-7	CATMGGGFYEQYF	TGTGCCACTATGGGCGGGGGGTTCTACGAGCAGTACTTC
-	-	TRBV15	TRBJ1-5	CATSRVAGGNNQPQHF	TGTGCCACCAGCAGAGTAGCGGGGGGCAACAATCAGCCCCAGCATTTT
-	TRBD1	TRBV5-6	TRBJ2-7	CASSFGTGKYEQYF	TGTGCCAGCAGCTTCGGGACAGGGAAATACGAGCAGTACTTC
-	TRBD1	TRBV6-1	TRBJ1-6	CASSGIQGAFSPLHF	TGTGCCAGCAGTGGTATTCAGGGGGCGTTTTCCCCCCTCCACTTT
-	-	TRBV11-2	TRBJ2-7	CASSLGQGWGGHEQYF	TGTGCCAGCAGCTTAGGGCAGGGTTGGGGTGGCCACGAGCAGTACTTC
-	-	TRBV7-3	TRBJ2-7	CASSSGLQGEQYF	TGTGCCAGCAGCTCAGGATTACAGGGCGAGCAGTACTTC
-	TRBD1	TRBV4-3	TRBJ2-3	CASSQDQTGGESDTQYF	TGCGCCAGCAGCCAAGATCAAACAGGGGGCGAATCAGATACGCAGTATTTT
-	-	TRBV5-4	TRBJ1-3	CASSFNPESSGNTIYF	TGTGCCAGCAGCTTCAATCCGGAGAGCTCTGGAAACACCATATATTTT
-	TRBD2	TRBV6-5	TRBJ2-3	CASSYRGLARSDTQYF	TGTGCCAGCAGTTATCGAGGACTAGCTCGGTCAGATACGCAGTATTTT
-	-	TRBV7-2	TRBJ2-5	CASSLVIPLSVQETQYF	TGTGCCAGCAGCTTAGTTATCCCCCTCTCCGTCCAAGAGACCCAGTACTTC
once	-	TRBV5-8	TRBJ1-5	CASSLEFRGRHQPQHF	TGTGCCAGCAGCTTGGAATTCAGGGGCCGGCATCAGCCCCAGCATTTT
-	-	TRBV7-2	TRBJ1-1	CASSIQQDTEAFF	TGTGCCAGCAGTATCCAACAGGATACTGAAGCTTTCTTT
-	-	TRBV28	TRBJ1-1	CASSFFRGFEAFF	TGTGCCAGCAGTTTTTTTCGGGGGTTTGAAGCTTTCTTT
-	TRBD1	TRBV12-5	TRBJ2-1	CASGLVSSLGTASSYNEQFF	TGTGCTAGTGGTTTGGTAAGTTCCCTAGGGACAGCGAGCTCCTACAATGAGCAGTTCTTC
-	-	TRBV2	TRBJ2-7	CASSGTDPADEQYF	TGTGCCAGCAGTGGAACTGACCCGGCGGACGAGCAGTACTTC
-	-	TRBV4-1	TRBJ2-5	CASSQVARAQTQYF	TGCGCCAGCAGCCAAGTAGCAAGAGCACAGACCCAGTACTTC
-	-	TRBV9	TRBJ2-3	CASSPTVFPQYF	TGTGCCAGCAGCCCTACAGTGTTCCCGCAGTATTTT
-	TRBD2	TRBV5-4	TRBJ2-5	CASSLPRGETQYF	TGTGCCAGCAGCTTGCCGCGGGGGGAGACCCAGTACTTC
once	TRBD2	TRBV19	TRBJ2-5	CASSILAGAETQYF	TGTGCCAGTAGTATACTAGCGGGAGCAGAGACCCAGTACTTC
-	-	TRBV21-1	TRBJ2-7	CASSKSQLAGPWYEQYF	TGTGCCAGCAGCAAATCGCAACTAGCGGGCCCCTGGTACGAGCAGTACTTC
-	TRBD2	TRBV6-6	TRBJ2-3	CASSLTSDTDTQYF	TGTGCCAGCAGCCTTACTAGCGACACAGATACGCAGTATTTT
-	TRBD1	TRBV5-4	TRBJ2-7	CASSHPQTGGWYEQYF	TGTGCCAGCAGCCATCCCCAGACAGGGGGCTGGTACGAGCAGTACTTC
-	-	TRBV4-2	TRBJ1-2	CASTRLQETYGYTF	TGTGCCAGCACCAGACTTCAAGAGACCTATGGCTACACCTTC
-	-	TRBV7-9	TRBJ1-1	CASSSTPIASGVGTTEAFF	TGTGCCAGCAGCTCAACCCCCATCGCATCAGGGGTCGGGACAACTGAAGCTTTCTTT
-	TRBD2	TRBV27	TRBJ2-7	CASSFFPSGSYDEQYF	TGTGCCAGCAGTTTCTTCCCTAGCGGGAGTTACGACGAGCAGTACTTC
-	TRBD2	TRBV4-3	TRBJ2-1	CASRPREGSYNEQFF	TGCGCCAGCCGTCCTCGGGAGGGCTCCTACAATGAGCAGTTCTTC
once	TRBD2	TRBV19	TRBJ2-7	CASSPSGTSGSYEQYF	TGTGCCAGTAGTCCCTCCGGGACTAGCGGCTCCTACGAGCAGTACTTC
-	-	TRBV9	TRBJ2-5	CASSVAGSGPGQETQYF	TGTGCCAGCAGCGTAGCGGGGAGCGGGCCGGGTCAAGAGACCCAGTACTTC
-	-	TRBV25-1	TRBJ1-5	CASSELGGEKPQHF	TGTGCCAGCAGTGAATTAGGCGGGGAGAAGCCCCAGCATTTT
-	TRBD1	TRBV6-1	TRBJ1-1	CASSSGGPEAFF	TGTGCCAGCAGTTCAGGGGGCCCTGAAGCTTTCTTT
-	-	TRBV27	TRBJ2-7	CASSSPTDVRGAYEQYF	TGTGCCAGCAGTTCCCCTACGGACGTACGGGGAGCCTACGAGCAGTACTTC
-	TRBD1	TRBV27	TRBJ1-1	CASKGTAFTEAFF	TGTGCCAGCAAGGGGACAGCGTTCACTGAAGCTTTCTTT
-	TRBD1	TRBV6-1	TRBJ1-1	CASSSGTGDTEAFF	TGTGCCAGCAGTTCAGGGACAGGGGACACTGAAGCTTTCTTT
once	-	TRBV2	TRBJ2-7	CASTLPAGGSYEQYF	TGTGCCAGCACCCTACCAGCGGGCGGATCCTACGAGCAGTACTTC
once	TRBD2	TRBV28	TRBJ2-7	CASTHPGLAGKSYEQYF	TGTGCCAGCACTCACCCGGGACTAGCGGGAAAGTCCTACGAGCAGTACTTC
-	-	TRBV28	TRBJ2-2	CASSSYRDVGELFF	TGTGCCAGCAGTTCATACAGGGACGTCGGGGAGCTGTTTTTT
-	-	TRBV2	TRBJ2-7	CASSYPIQRSEQYF	TGTGCCAGCAGTTACCCCATCCAGCGTTCCGAGCAGTACTTC
-	TRBD1	TRBV12-5	TRBJ1-1	CASGLSPGQGIFTEAFF	TGTGCTAGTGGTTTGTCGCCGGGACAGGGGATTTTTACTGAAGCTTTCTTT
-	-	TRBV6-5	TRBJ2-1	CASSVVQVLNEQFF	TGTGCCAGCAGTGTTGTACAGGTACTCAATGAGCAGTTCTTC
-	-	TRBV15	TRBJ1-6	CATSRSRAGESPLHF	TGTGCCACCAGCAGATCCAGGGCAGGGGAGTCACCCCTCCACTTT
-	-	TRBV7-3	TRBJ2-2	CASTPYSNTGELFF	TGTGCCAGCACCCCTTACTCGAACACCGGGGAGCTGTTTTTT
-	-	TRBV7-9	TRBJ1-5	CASSDTHSNQPQHF	TGTGCCAGCAGTGATACACATAGCAATCAGCCCCAGCATTTT
-	TRBD1	TRBV10-2	TRBJ2-7	CASTTIPGQGSYEQYF	TGCGCCAGCACCACAATACCGGGACAGGGGTCCTACGAGCAGTACTTC
few	TRBD1	TRBV30	TRBJ1-2	CAWSVLQGLGYGYTF	TGTGCCTGGAGTGTATTACAGGGGTTGGGCTATGGCTACACCTTC
few	-	TRBV7-2	TRBJ2-3	CASSVTSNPDTQYF	TGTGCCAGCAGCGTAACTAGTAACCCAGATACGCAGTATTTT